Listed here are 29 T cell receptor gamma chains from one sample, sequenced in a study of gamma delta lymphoproliferative disorders and STAT genes (dated by TCRdb to the late 2010s). Genomic DNA from peripheral blood mononuclear cells isolated from patients and controls was used for TCR sequencing. Library preparation was by multiplex PCR. The listed sequencing device is Illumina MiSeq. Via CATT, TCRdb reprocessed the public reads, and rows with identical DNA were then joined. The sample profile shows some 2,000 gamma-chain clones; approximately 6.7% of them were found once. The ten largest clones add up to approximately 69% of the sample. Sequencing was carried out using blood. These TCRs come from a human donor with gamma-delta T-cell large granular lymphocyte leukemia.

This clone was picked up a small number of times. CDR3 in DNA: TGTGCCTTGTGGGAGGGGGAACATAAGAAACTCTTT. Residues: CALWEGEHKKLF. The gene calls are TRGV9 and TRGJ1 or TRGJ2. The J gene was not available in TCRdb and was assigned here by matching the DNA to germline segments. The germline V gene has CDR1 GITISATS and CDR2 ISYDGTV (reference sequence). J gave up 8 bases and V 2 bases, and 6 bases lay outside the gene matches. The CDR3 sequence is 12 residues long.

This clone came up many times. CDR3 coding DNA: TGTGCCACCTGGGACGGGCAGGGGAAACTCTTT. Protein product: CATWDGQGKLF. V usage is TRGV2 and J usage is TRGJ1 or TRGJ2. The J gene was not available in TCRdb and was assigned here by matching the DNA to germline segments. The CDR3 loop spans 11 amino acids. The trim removed 0 bases at V and 12 bases at J, leaving 5 bases unmatched. Germline CDR1 and CDR2: EGSNGY and YDSYNSKV.

This clone is categorized as medium-sized (0.01 to 0.1%). This chain connects TRGV2 to TRGJP1. TCRdb leaves out the J gene; it was filled in here by matching the DNA to germline. The CDR3 sequence is 13 residues long. The V gene end was trimmed by 0 bases and the J gene end by 11 bases; junction bases not matched to a gene: 6. Per germline, CDR1 EGSNGY and CDR2 YDSYNSKV. The CDR3 protein is CATWDGLLWFKIF. CDR3 nucleotide sequence: TGTGCCACCTGGGACGGGCTACTCTGGTTCAAGATATTT.

The table lists this clone with a few counts. The V gene is TRGV9, the J gene TRGJ1 or TRGJ2. The J gene is absent in TCRdb and was assigned here via DNA matching to germline. The V segment lost 8 bases and the J segment 2 bases; nucleotides outside the gene matches: 9. Germline lookup yields CDR1 GITISATS and CDR2 ISYDGTV (reference sequence). The CDR3 runs 13 residues. Written as DNA, the CDR3 is TGTGCCTTGTCGTCTGGGGATTATTATAAGAAACTCTTT. Translated, it gives CALSSGDYYKKLF.

The sample holds many counts of this clone. V usage is TRGV11 and J usage is TRGJ1 or TRGJ2. No J gene is reported in TCRdb; it was inferred here by comparing the DNA with germline. TRGV11 is assigned to the ORF class and has an uncertain function. This CDR3 is built from 14 residues. Germline trimming cut 0 bases from V and 6 bases from J; bases unmatched to any gene: 5. The CDR3: CACWIRHVVYKKLF. The CDR3 region has the DNA TGTGCCTGCTGGATTAGGCACGTAGTTTATAAGAAACTCTTT.

In its sample, this clone is medium-sized. The CDR3 DNA follows: TGTGCCACCTGGGACAGGCAGGAGAAACTCTTT. It is translated as CATWDRQEKLF. The V gene is TRGV3, the J gene TRGJ1 or TRGJ2. The J gene, absent from TCRdb, was called here by matching the DNA to germline. CDR3 size: 11 residues. The germline V gene has CDR1 VTNTFY and CDR2 YDVSTARD (reference sequence). Trimming cost V 0 bases and J 11 bases; bases outside gene matches: 4.

This clone is medium-sized in the sample. This chain links TRGV11 with TRGJ1 or TRGJ2. No J segment appears in TCRdb, so it was assigned here by matching the sequence to germline. TRGV11 is reported as an ORF; its role is uncertain. This CDR3 comprises 12 residues. Germline trimming cut 7 bases from V and 11 bases from J; bases unmatched to any gene: 11. The CDR3 region is CACWISILEKLF. CDR3 nucleotide sequence: TGTGCCTGCTGGATCTCGATTTTGGAGAAACTCTTT.

Relative to its sample, this clone is medium-sized. The limits of the CDR3 on the DNA are not certain, so only TCRdb's listed CDR3 is given. Here the CDR3 reads CTTVPAPGPYKDNKKLF. The J gene is uncalled and the V gene is TRGV11. TRGV11 is treated as an ORF (open reading frame) with a function not yet certain. 17 amino acids form the CDR3, both terminal residues included.

This clone was seen more than once but under ten times. This chain joins TRGV9 and TRGJ1 or TRGJ2. No J gene was available from TCRdb, and it was assigned here by a germline match of the DNA. V shed 3 bases, J shed 6 bases, and the junction held 2 bases outside the gene matches. Germline CDR1 GITISATS, CDR2 ISYDGTV (reference sequence). The CDR3 covers 11 residues. In DNA, the CDR3 is TGTGCCTTGTGGGAGATTTATAAGAAACTCTTT. This translates into CALWEIYKKLF.

Details on this clone: It is unclear where the CDR3 begins or ends on the DNA, so no DNA is shown, and the CDR3 is as TCRdb lists it. The chain's CDR3 is CAASGQIRNSLAVEQHF. The J gene went uncalled, whereas the V gene is TRGV10. TRGV10 is designated an ORF whose function remains uncertain. Ends included, the CDR3 has 17 residues.

By sample share, this clone is medium-sized (0.01 to 0.1%). This rearrangement joins TRGV2 to TRGJP2. As TCRdb names no J gene, one was assigned here on the basis of a DNA match to germline. In germline, CDR1 is EGSNGY, CDR2 YDSYNSKV. The CDR3 covers 20 residues. J was trimmed by 2 bases and V by 0 bases; bases with no gene match: 18. As DNA, the CDR3 is TGTGCCACCTGGGACGGGCCTGAATCCAATAATTCCAGTAGTGATTGGATCAAGACGTTT. It translates to CATWDGPESNNSSSDWIKTF.

This clone ranks as medium-sized. The V call is TRGV9, the J call TRGJP. The J gene was missing in TCRdb and was found by matching the end of the DNA to germline. This CDR3 has 14 residues. Germline V lookup: CDR1 GITISATS, CDR2 ISYDGTV (reference sequence). The V gene end was trimmed by 4 bases and the J gene end by 11 bases; junction bases not matched to a gene: 5. The CDR3 protein is CALWDGVGKKIKVF. The DNA for the CDR3 is TGTGCCTTGTGGGATGGGGTGGGCAAAAAAATCAAGGTATTT.

In the case of this clone: At residue 7, TCRdb's protein is not the same as the translated DNA, so the protein here was read from the DNA. The chain joins TRGV2 to TRGJ1 or TRGJ2. Since TCRdb gives no J gene, matching the DNA to germline was used here to assign it. The ends lost 0 bases at V and 12 bases at J; junction bases unmatched: 8. Germline V CDR1 and CDR2: EGSNGY, YDSYNSKV. CDR3 length equals 12 residues. CDR3 nucleotide sequence: TGTGCCACCTGGGACGGGCAGAGTGGGAAACTCTTT. Its translation is CATWDGQSGKLF.

This clone occurred a few times. The DNA is left out, because the CDR3 cannot be placed on it with certainty; the CDR3 is given as TCRdb lists it. Here the V gene is TRGV11, but the J gene went uncalled. Being an ORF, TRGV11 has a function that is uncertain. From its first to its last residue, the CDR3 has 12 amino acids. The CDR3 spells CTTVPAQHKKLF.

This clone has only a few counts. This could be a read error, since a much larger clone is one nucleotide away. The same CDR3 can be traced to other DNA sequences in this sample. CDR3 bases: TGTGCCACCTGGGATCCAATGGGGAAACTCTTT. Translated: CATWDPMGKLF. The chain carries TRGV8 and TRGJ1 or TRGJ2. Here the J gene was assigned by germline matching of the DNA, as TCRdb has none. CDR3 length: 11 residues. Germline CDR1 reads VENAVY; CDR2 reads YDSYNSRV. Trimming cost V 3 bases and J 12 bases; bases outside gene matches: 8.

This clone was picked up a small number of times. The rearrangement links TRGV3 to TRGJP2. TCRdb records no J gene; here it was assigned by comparing the DNA to germline. Germline V gene sequence: CDR1 VTNTFY, CDR2 YDVSTARD (reference sequence). The CDR3 totals 13 residues. The junction had 5 bases not matched to a gene; V was cut back by 0 bases and J by 10 bases. The CDR3 DNA reads as TGTGCCACCTGGGACAGGCATTGTTGGATCAAGACGTTT. Its translation is CATWDRHCWIKTF.

This clone ranks as medium-sized (0.01 to 0.1%). This sequence joins TRGV3 and TRGJP2. TCRdb carries no J gene annotation; the J gene was assigned here by matching the DNA with germline. Looked up from germline, CDR1 is VTNTFY and CDR2 is YDVSTARD (reference sequence). The CDR3 is 15 residues long. Unmatched junction bases numbered 9, after V lost 0 bases and J lost 8 bases. CDR3 coding DNA: TGTGCCACCTGGGACAGGCTAGGGGGGGATTGGATCAAGACGTTT. This translates into CATWDRLGGDWIKTF.

The V call is TRGV4, the J call TRGJ1 or TRGJ2. TCRdb supplies no J gene; here it was assigned by aligning the nucleotide sequence to germline. The CDR3 totals 16 residues. Germline CDR1 EGSTGY, CDR2 YDSYTSSV. V shed 4 bases and J 2 bases; nucleotides not matched to a gene: 14. The CDR3 loop is CATWDGPSMDYYKKLF. As DNA, the CDR3 is TGTGCCACCTGGGACGGGCCTAGCATGGATTATTATAAGAAACTCTTT.

This clone was detected only a few times. This chain connects TRGV9 to TRGJ1 or TRGJ2. TCRdb does not report a J gene; here it was assigned by matching the DNA to germline references. CDR3 length: 14 amino acids. Losses at the gene ends were 0 bases for V and 7 bases for J; bases not matched to a gene: 9. From germline, CDR1 is GITISATS and CDR2 ISYDGTV (reference sequence). CDR3 region: CALWEVLMEYKKLF. The DNA of the CDR3 is TGTGCCTTGTGGGAGGTGCTTATGGAATATAAGAAACTCTTT.

By its share, this clone is medium-sized (0.01 to 0.1%). The chain couples TRGV2 to TRGJP2. Here the J gene was assigned by germline matching of the DNA, as TCRdb has none. CDR1 and CDR2 from the germline V gene are EGSNGY and YDSYNSKV. V lost 4 bases to trimming and J lost 6 bases; unmatched junction nucleotides: 11. The CDR3 sequence is 15 residues long. CDR3 loop: CATWEEGSGDWIKTF. The CDR3 nucleotides read TGTGCCACCTGGGAGGAGGGGAGTGGTGATTGGATCAAGACGTTT.

By share, this clone ranks as medium-sized. The V call is TRGV2, the J call TRGJP. TCRdb does not report a J gene; here it was assigned by matching the DNA to germline references. Germline values: CDR1 EGSNGY, CDR2 YDSYNSKV. The junction had 5 bases not matched to a gene; V was cut back by 0 bases and J by 12 bases. This CDR3 has 15 residues. For the CDR3, the DNA is TGTGCCACCTGGGACGGGCCGAAGGGCAAAAAAATCAAGGTATTT. Its translation is CATWDGPKGKKIKVF.

The table lists this clone with many counts. This chain joins TRGV3 and TRGJ1 or TRGJ2. The J gene, absent from TCRdb, was called here by matching the DNA to germline. V trimming: 9 bases; J trimming: 0 bases; junction bases outside the gene matches: 11. The CDR3 extends over 14 amino acids. In germline, CDR1 is VTNTFY, CDR2 YDVSTARD (reference sequence). The CDR3 DNA reads as TGTGCCACCCCGCACCATTCGAATTATTATAAGAAACTCTTT. It specifies CATPHHSNYYKKLF.

By sample share, this clone is medium-sized (0.01 to 0.1%). It is unclear where the CDR3 begins or ends on the DNA, so no DNA is shown, and the CDR3 is as TCRdb lists it. The J gene went uncalled, whereas the V gene is TRGV11. TRGV11 is labeled an ORF, and its function is uncertain. Both ends counted, the CDR3 spans 19 residues. CDR3 protein: CTTVPAGLGTLENYYKKLF.

By share, this clone counts as medium-sized. CDR3 amino acids: CAAWDPRYYKKLF. CDR3 nucleotide sequence: TGTGCTGCGTGGGACCCCCGGTATTATAAGAAACTCTTT. The rearrangement joins TRGV10 to TRGJ1 or TRGJ2. No J gene was available from TCRdb, and it was assigned here by a germline match of the DNA. TRGV10 is given ORF status, its function remaining uncertain. The CDR3 is made up of 13 amino acids. The trim removed 8 bases at V and 4 bases at J, leaving 9 bases unmatched.

This clone is labeled as medium-sized (0.01 to 0.1%). One base away lies a much larger clone, so this may be a sequencing read error. The identical CDR3 is also encoded by other nucleotide sequences in the sample. The chain couples TRGV9 to TRGJP. TCRdb supplies no J gene; here it was assigned by aligning the nucleotide sequence to germline. The length of the CDR3 is 16 residues. J gave up 7 bases and V 5 bases, and 8 bases lay outside the gene matches. Germline V gene data show CDR1 as GITISATS and CDR2 as ISYDGTV (reference sequence). CDR3 DNA sequence: TGTGCCTTGTGGGGATCAAGGGAGTTGGGCAAAAAAATCAAGGTATTT. This gives the protein CALWGSRELGKKIKVF.

This clone was detected only a few times. A much larger clone lies a single base off, so this may be a read error. This sequence joins TRGV10 and TRGJP1. Because TCRdb records no J gene, it was assigned here through a match of the DNA to germline. TRGV10 is placed among ORFs of uncertain function. The CDR3 length is 13 residues. The CDR3 loop is CAAWETNGWFKIF. For the CDR3, the DNA is TGTGCTGCGTGGGAAACCAATGGTTGGTTCAAGATATTT.

This clone is deemed medium-sized. This chain joins TRGV10 and TRGJ1 or TRGJ2. Germline matching of the DNA provided the J gene here, since TCRdb leaves it blank. TRGV10 is labeled an ORF, and its function is uncertain. V lost 9 bases, J lost 12 bases, and 6 bases stayed unmatched. The CDR3 has 9 residues. The CDR3 sequence: CAACGGKLF. CDR3 nucleotides: TGTGCTGCGTGCGGGGGGAAACTCTTT.

The J gene is TRGJ1 or TRGJ2, the V gene TRGV5. Germline matching of the DNA provided the J gene here, since TCRdb leaves it blank. The V and J ends lost 0 bases and 0 bases, in that order; junction bases with no gene match: 20. CDR3 length: 20 amino acids. CDR1 VINAFY and CDR2 YDVSNSKD come from the germline V gene. In DNA, the CDR3 is TGTGCCACCTGGGACAGGCTCATCCCACGTACAATATCGAATTATTATAAGAAACTCTTT. It specifies CATWDRLIPRTISNYYKKLF.

By sample fraction, this clone is medium-sized (0.01 to 0.1%). V and J are TRGV11 and TRGJP2. No J gene is reported in TCRdb; it was inferred here by comparing the DNA with germline. TRGV11 is reported as an ORF; its role is uncertain. The CDR3 extends over 15 amino acids. V gave up 0 bases and J gave up 3 bases; unmatched junction bases: 1. As DNA, the CDR3 is TGTGCCTGCTGGATTAGGCACCGTAGTGATTGGATCAAGACGTTT. It yields the protein CACWIRHRSDWIKTF.